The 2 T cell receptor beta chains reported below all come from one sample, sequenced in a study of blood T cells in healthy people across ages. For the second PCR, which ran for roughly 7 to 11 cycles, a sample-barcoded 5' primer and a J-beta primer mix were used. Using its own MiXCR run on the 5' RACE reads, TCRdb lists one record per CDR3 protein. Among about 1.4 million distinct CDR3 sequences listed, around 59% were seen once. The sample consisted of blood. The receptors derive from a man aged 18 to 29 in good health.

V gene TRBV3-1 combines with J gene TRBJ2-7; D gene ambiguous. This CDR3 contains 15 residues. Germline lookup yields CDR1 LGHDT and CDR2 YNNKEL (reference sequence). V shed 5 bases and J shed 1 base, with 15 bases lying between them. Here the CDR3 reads CASSSRDRPSYEQYF. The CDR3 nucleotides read TGTGCCAGCAGCTCAAGAGACCGGCCGTCCTACGAGCAGTACTTC.

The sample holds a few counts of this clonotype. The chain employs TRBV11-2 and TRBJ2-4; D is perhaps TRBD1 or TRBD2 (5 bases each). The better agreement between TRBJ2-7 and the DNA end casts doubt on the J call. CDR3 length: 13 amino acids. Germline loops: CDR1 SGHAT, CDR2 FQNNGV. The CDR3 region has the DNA TGTGCCAGCAGCTTAAAGGGACGGAGCGAGCAGTACTTC. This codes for CASSLKGRSEQYF.